The 11 T cell receptor beta chains below were found in one sample sequenced in a study of OX40 agonist ivuxolimab in advanced cancers. Produced via immunoSEQ multiplex PCR; TCRdb's table is partial and in-frame only. The repertoire holds 72,000 or so clones, with approximately 84% as singletons. The sequencing used CD4+ or CD8+ T cells sorted from blood, collected in a trial of the OX40 agonist ivuxolimab. The receptors stem from an adult with an advanced solid tumor such as melanoma, head and neck, liver or kidney cancer.

V and J are TRBV5-1 and TRBJ2-3; 11 nucleotides line up with TRBD2. CDR3 length: 16 residues. With 0 bases clipped from V and 6 bases from J, the junction kept 6 bases outside the gene matches. Germline CDR1 and CDR2: SGHRS and YFSETQ. The CDR3 here is CASSLVISGGADTQYF. The CDR3 DNA follows: TGCGCCAGCAGCTTGGTTATTAGCGGGGGGGCCGATACGCAGTATTTT. The variable domain in full, with the rest retrieved from reference TRBV5-1 and TRBJ2-3, is KAGVTQTPRYLIKTRGQQVTLSCSPISGHRSVSWYQQTPGQGLQFLFEYFSETQRNKGNFPGRFSGRQFSNSRSEMNVSTLELGDSALYLCASSLVISGGADTQYFGPGTRLTVL.

The V call is TRBV7-3, the J call TRBJ1-1; possibly TRBD1 for D (6 bases). V lost 6 bases, J lost 1 base, and 9 bases lay in between. Germline V gene data show CDR1 as SGHTA and CDR2 as FQGTGA. The CDR3 sequence is 13 residues long. The chain's CDR3 is CASSTGPNTEAFF. The CDR3 nucleotides are TGTGCCAGCAGTACAGGGCCGAACACTGAAGCTTTCTTT.

This rearrangement joins TRBV7-9 to TRBJ2-1; no definite D call. CDR3 length: 12 amino acids. CDR1 and CDR2 (germline): SEHNR, FQNEAQ (reference sequence). V was trimmed by 5 bases and J by 10 bases, leaving 12 bases between them. CDR3 in amino acids: CASSPELLEQFF. CDR3 DNA: TGTGCCAGCAGCCCAGAGCTCCTAGAGCAGTTCTTC.

This clone showed up many times. The chain joins TRBV2 to TRBJ2-7; 11 bases match TRBD1. The CDR3 loop spans 13 amino acids. The germline V gene encodes CDR1 SNHLY and CDR2 FYNNEI. The junction had 5 bases not matched to a gene; V was cut back by 6 bases and J by 7 bases. CDR3 sequence: CASSGQGAGEQYF. The CDR3 DNA reads TGTGCCAGCAGCGGACAGGGGGCGGGGGAGCAGTACTTC. Full variable domain (remainder filled in from reference TRBV2 and TRBJ2-7): EPEVTQTPSHQVTQMGQEVILRCVPISNHLYFYWYRQILGQKVEFLVSFYNNEISEKSEIFDDQFSVERPDGSNFTLKIRSTKLEDSAMYFCASSGQGAGEQYFGPGTRLTVT.

This chain connects TRBV10-3 to TRBJ1-1; D gene uncertain. This CDR3 region has 14 residues. Germline values: CDR1 ENHRY, CDR2 SYGVKD. V was shortened by 4 bases and J by 1 base, with 10 bases between the two germline ends. CDR3: CAISVYAGNTEAFF. CDR3 nucleotide sequence: TGTGCCATCAGTGTCTATGCGGGGAACACTGAAGCTTTCTTT.

The chain couples TRBV5-1 to TRBJ1-5, with D perhaps TRBD1 (5 bases). V lost 3 bases and J lost 8, with 21 bases in between. The CDR3 length is 16 residues. Germline lookup yields CDR1 SGHRS and CDR2 YFSETQ. For the CDR3, the DNA is TGCGCCAGCAGCTGGGGCTTTGGAGGCGAGGTGGAGCCCCAGCATTTT. This gives the protein CASSWGFGGEVEPQHF.

V is TRBV9 and J is TRBJ2-3; the match to TRBD2 covers 12 bases. V trimming: 3 bases; J trimming: 5 bases; junction bases outside the gene matches: 4. The CDR3 is 15 amino acids. Germline assignment: CDR1 SGDLS and CDR2 YYNGEE. CDR3 in DNA: TGTGCCAGCAGCGCTAGCGGGGGGGCCTTAGATACGCAGTATTTT. Translated: CASSASGGALDTQYF.

This clone was observed once. V is TRBV5-6 and J is TRBJ2-5, with D tentatively TRBD1 (6 bases). Trimming removed 4 bases at V and 4 bases at J, with 14 bases between. Germline assignment: CDR1 SGHDT and CDR2 YYEEEE. CDR3 length: 14 amino acids. CDR3 DNA: TGTGCCAGCAGCGGGACCGGGACACGAGAGACCCAGTACTTC. This encodes CASSGTGTRETQYF.

The chain couples TRBV10-3 to TRBJ2-1, with 9 bases identical to TRBD1. Germline CDR1 ENHRY, CDR2 SYGVKD. This CDR3 comprises 13 residues. V lost 6 bases, J lost 7 bases, and 4 bases stayed unmatched. CDR3 region: CAIREQGANEQFF. CDR3 in DNA: TGTGCCATCAGGGAACAGGGGGCGAATGAGCAGTTCTTC.

In DNA, the CDR3 is TGTGCCATCTCGGGGGGGCGGACGGATGAGCAGTTCTTC. This codes for CAISGGRTDEQFF. V is TRBV27 and J is TRBJ2-1; 8 positions match TRBD2. J gave up 8 bases and V 10 bases, and 10 bases lay outside the gene matches. Germline V gene lookup returns CDR1 MNHEY and CDR2 SMNVEV (reference sequence). This CDR3 is built from 13 residues.

V usage is TRBV5-8 and J usage is TRBJ2-5, with D possibly matching TRBD2 (5 bases). The germline V gene encodes CDR1 SGHTS and CDR2 YDEGEE. The CDR3 consists of 14 residues. Between the trimmed V and J ends, which lost 4 bases and 2 bases, there was a span of 12 bases. The CDR3 loop reads CASSAAEGQETQYF. The CDR3 bases are TGTGCCAGCAGCGCTGCCGAGGGACAAGAGACCCAGTACTTC.